One sample yielded the 14 T cell receptor beta chains listed below, sequenced in a study of T cell repertoires in aging, cancer and after chemotherapy. TRB rearrangements spanning V, D and J were amplified using mixed TRB-A/B primers. TCRdb re-called the multiplex PCR reads with MiXCR, one entry per CDR3 protein. The sample shows 11,000 or so distinct CDR3 sequences, roughly a quarter of them seen only once. Peripheral blood genomic DNA, not sorted cells or RNA, was the template. Sequencing was performed on blood. The receptors were gathered from a human donor in good health.

This clonotype was detected once. The V call is TRBV10-2, the J call TRBJ1-3; 8 bases are shared with TRBD1. Germline-derived CDR1 and CDR2 are WSHSY and SAAADI. Trimming removed 6 bases from V and 3 bases from J; junction bases left unmatched: 19. This CDR3 comprises 19 residues. CDR3 residues: CASSRAGVRQGAVGNTIYF. In nucleotides, the CDR3 is TGCGCCAGCAGCCGAGCTGGTGTGAGGCAGGGGGCCGTTGGAAACACCATATATTTT.

This clonotype was counted between two and nine times. The rearrangement joins TRBV11-1 to TRBJ2-1; 15 bases fit TRBD2. V dropped 4 bases and J dropped 5; count of bases not matched to a gene: 9. This CDR3 has 18 residues. CDR1 and CDR2 from the germline V gene are SGHAT and FQDESV (reference sequence). DNA of the CDR3: TGTGCCAGCAGCTCCTCCGGGACTAGCGGGGGGCCACACAATGAGCAGTTCTTC. This sequence encodes CASSSSGTSGGPHNEQFF.

J is TRBJ2-5 and V is TRBV7-2; D is perhaps TRBD2 (6 bases). Germline CDR1 is SGHTA and CDR2 is FQGNSA. The CDR3 has 15 residues. V was shortened by 5 bases and J by 0 bases, with 13 bases between the two germline ends. The CDR3 DNA is TGTGCCAGCAGCCCCCGGGACTGGCACCAAGAGACCCAGTACTTC. Translated, it gives CASSPRDWHQETQYF. Full variable domain (outside the CDR3, taken from reference TRBV7-2 and TRBJ2-5): GAGVSQSPSNKVTEKGKDVELRCDPISGHTALYWYRQSLGQGLEFLIYFQGNSAPDKSGLPSDRFSAERTGGSVSTLTIQRTQQEDSAVYLCASSPRDWHQETQYFGPGTRLLVL.

This clonotype is deemed medium-sized (0.01 to 0.1%). This rearrangement joins TRBV6-5 to TRBJ1-1, with 7 bases fitting TRBD1. Germline V CDR1 and CDR2: MNHEY, SVGAGI. J lost 1 base, V lost 10 bases, and 12 bases had no gene match. This CDR3 has 15 residues. The CDR3 reads CATSGRGGTNTEAFF. CDR3 nucleotides: TGTGCCACCTCCGGTCGAGGGGGCACGAACACTGAAGCTTTCTTT.

This rearrangement joins TRBV15 to TRBJ2-1, with D possibly being TRBD2 (6 bases). This CDR3 is built from 16 residues. The V end lost 5 bases, the J end lost 2 bases, and 16 bases lay between the germline ends. CDR1 is LNHNV, CDR2 YYDKDF, per germline (reference sequence). The CDR3 nucleotides are TGTGCCACCAGCGGATTTGGCGGGACGACCTACAATGAGCAGTTCTTC. Residues: CATSGFGGTTYNEQFF.

This clonotype was seen more than once but under ten times. The chain carries TRBV15 and TRBJ1-2; perhaps TRBD1 as D (5 bases). Trimming took 1 base from V and 5 from J, leaving 20 bases between them. The length of the CDR3 is 17 residues. Germline lookup yields CDR1 LNHNV and CDR2 YYDKDF (reference sequence). In DNA form, the CDR3 reads TGTGCCACCAGCAGAGGAAGGGGAGCTGGAAATTGGTATGGCTACACCTTC. Protein sequence: CATSRGRGAGNWYGYTF.

The CDR3 reads CASSVDLTSGGYTQYF. The CDR3 DNA sequence: TGTGCCAGCAGCGTTGACCTAACTAGCGGGGGGTATACGCAGTATTTT. The chain joins TRBV5-4 to TRBJ2-3; TRBD2 matches at 12 bases. Germline loops: CDR1 SGHNT, CDR2 YYREEE (reference sequence). The CDR3 covers 16 residues. J gave up 7 bases and V 4 bases, and 10 bases lay outside the gene matches.

This clonotype is deemed medium-sized. The V call is TRBV28, the J call TRBJ1-2, with unresolved D. The CDR3 consists of 16 residues. Germline CDR1 is MDHEN and CDR2 is SYDVKM. The ends were cut back, 3 bases at V and 5 bases at J, with 19 bases in the middle. CDR3 in DNA: TGTGCCAGCAGTTTTGTGACTAATTGGGCCCTATATGGCTACACCTTC. Translation: CASSFVTNWALYGYTF.

This clonotype was seen a handful of times. This chain connects TRBV20-1 to TRBJ1-5; no firm D call. This CDR3 region has 12 residues. Germline lookup yields CDR1 DFQATT and CDR2 SNEGSKA (reference sequence). Trimming pared 0 bases from V and 4 bases from J, leaving 4 bases between. CDR3 sequence: CSARDGNQPQHF. CDR3 nucleotide sequence: TGCAGTGCTAGAGATGGAAATCAGCCCCAGCATTTT.

By sample share, this clonotype is medium-sized. This rearrangement joins TRBV30 to TRBJ2-1; 7 bases align to TRBD1. Germline-derived CDR1 and CDR2 are GTSNPN and SVGIG (reference sequence). The CDR3 extends over 13 amino acids. V gave up 2 bases and J gave up 3 bases; unmatched junction bases: 1. The chain's CDR3 is CAWSRQGYNEQFF. In nucleotides, the CDR3 is TGTGCCTGGAGTAGACAGGGCTACAATGAGCAGTTCTTC. Drawing the rest from reference TRBV30 and TRBJ2-1, the complete variable domain is SQTIHQWPATLVQPVGSPLSLECTVEGTSNPNLYWYRQAAGRGLQLLFYSVGIGQISSEVPQNLSASRPQDRQFILSSKKLLLSDSGFYLCAWSRQGYNEQFFGPGTRLTVL.

This clonotype was recorded only once. This may stem from a read error, because a much larger clone lies one nucleotide away. This sequence joins TRBV20-1 and TRBJ1-1; D is uncertain. This CDR3 spans 12 amino acids. V dropped 7 bases and J dropped 4 bases, with 13 bases sitting between them. The V gene's germline CDR1 is DFQATT and CDR2 SNEGSKA (reference sequence). The CDR3 region is CSEAGPGTEAFF. In DNA, the CDR3 is TGCAGTGAAGCCGGCCCTGGCACTGAAGCTTTCTTT.

The chain uses TRBV6-2 or TRBV6-3 and TRBJ2-7; D might be TRBD1 (6 bases). From germline, CDR1 is MNHEY and CDR2 SVGEGT. V was shortened by 3 bases and J by 3 bases, with 12 bases between the two germline ends. The CDR3 spans 14 residues. DNA for the CDR3: TGTGCCAGCAGTTATCTCAGGGGTCTCTACGAGCAGTACTTC. Amino acid sequence: CASSYLRGLYEQYF.

This chain connects TRBV20-1 to TRBJ2-5, with 10 bases lining up with TRBD2. V gave up 0 bases and J gave up 5 bases; unmatched junction bases: 12. Germline lookup yields CDR1 DFQATT and CDR2 SNEGSKA (reference sequence). This CDR3 has 17 residues. This CDR3 reads CSARDRTSGFMVETQYF. The CDR3 DNA is TGCAGTGCTAGAGATCGGACTAGCGGATTCATGGTGGAGACCCAGTACTTC.

V and J are TRBV20-1 and TRBJ2-3; TRBD2 matches at 10 bases. The trim removed 6 bases at V and 1 base at J, leaving 7 bases unmatched. This CDR3 contains 15 residues. Germline loops: CDR1 DFQATT, CDR2 SNEGSKA (reference sequence). The CDR3 sequence is CSAPLAGGRTDTQYF. CDR3 bases: TGCAGTGCCCCTTTAGCGGGGGGCCGCACAGATACGCAGTATTTT.